These T cell receptor beta chains were read from a single sample in a study of shared clonotypes between healthy human individuals. Using immunoSEQ multiplex PCR, the repertoire was profiled, and TCRdb retains in-frame clones only, with some absent. Here the sample spans over 1.4 million clones, roughly 96% being singletons. The sequenced material came from naive CD4+ T cells sorted from blood. The receptor set was obtained from a man aged 25 to 40 in good health. CDR3s include the opening cysteine and the closing phenylalanine or tryptophan. The D gene is left open where the match is weak. Where a row states a size, it is once, few, many or the class of an expanded clone; other rows omit it.

.,TRBJ1-2,.,TRBV11-2,TGTGCCAGCAGCTTCTCCTTCTATGGCTACACCTTC,CASSFSFYGYTF
TRBD1,TRBJ2-7,.,TRBV4-1,TGCGCCAGCAGCCTCTTGGGGACAGGTAGCTACGAGCAGTACTTC,CASSLLGTGSYEQYF
TRBD1,TRBJ2-7,.,TRBV27,TGTGCCAGCAGGCTCCAGGGGGAGCTATCCTACGAGCAGTACTTC,CASRLQGELSYEQYF
.,TRBJ1-1,.,TRBV7-2,TGTGCCAGCAGCTTAGATCGCCGTAACACTGAAGCTTTCTTT,CASSLDRRNTEAFF
.,TRBJ1-3,.,TRBV14,TGTGCCAGCAGCCATGGGACGGTTATGCGATGGGATAAAGGAAACACCATATATTTT,CASSHGTVMRWDKGNTIYF
.,TRBJ2-1,.,TRBV29-1,TGCAGCTTCGCTGGCAGGGGCCCCTACAATGAGCAGTTCTTC,CSFAGRGPYNEQFF
.,TRBJ2-3,.,TRBV6-1,TGTGCCACCTCTACCGAAGGGACAGATACGCAGTATTTT,CATSTEGTDTQYF
TRBD1,TRBJ2-5,.,TRBV9,TGTGCCAGCAGCGCGAGGGGGACAGTAGGGGAAGAGACCCAGTACTTC,CASSARGTVGEETQYF
TRBD2,TRBJ2-2,.,TRBV15,TGTGCCACCAGCATCGCGGGAGGATTCGCCACCGGGGAGCTGTTTTTT,CATSIAGGFATGELFF
.,TRBJ2-7,.,TRBV2,TGTGCCAGCAGCCTGACTGCTCCGGGCTCCTACGAGCAGTACTTC,CASSLTAPGSYEQYF
TRBD2,TRBJ2-1,.,TRBV5-1,TGCGCCAGCAGCTTCGGGGGGAGCCCCTACAATGAGCAGTTCTTC,CASSFGGSPYNEQFF
TRBD2,TRBJ2-5,.,TRBV5-4,TGTGCCAGCAGCTCATATACTAGCGCCCAAGAGACCCAGTACTTC,CASSSYTSAQETQYF
.,TRBJ2-3,.,TRBV7-6,TGTGCCAGCAGCTTATCGGGGGATGATAATACGCAGTATTTT,CASSLSGDDNTQYF
TRBD1,TRBJ1-2,.,TRBV10-3,TGTGCCATCAGCCCGGGACAGGGTGGAGATGGCTACACCTTC,CAISPGQGGDGYTF
.,TRBJ2-5,once,TRBV5-1,TGCGCCAGCAAGGAAGTAGAGACCCAGTACTTC,CASKEVETQYF
.,TRBJ1-2,.,TRBV6-6,TGTGCCAGCAGTTATGGGTCAGGCCCCGCTAACTATGGCTACACCTTC,CASSYGSGPANYGYTF
.,TRBJ1-3,once,TRBV19,TGTGCCAGTAGTATCAGGGGCGCCTCTGGAAACACCATATATTTT,CASSIRGASGNTIYF
.,TRBJ2-1,.,TRBV14,TGTGCCAGCAGCCATGCGCGGGCTGGAGGGGCCCTAAACAATGAGCAGTTCTTC,CASSHARAGGALNNEQFF
.,TRBJ2-3,.,TRBV5-4,TGTGCCAGCAGCTTGGTAGCGACAAGCACAGATACGCAGTATTTT,CASSLVATSTDTQYF
TRBD2,TRBJ2-1,.,TRBV5-4,TGTGCCAGCAGCCCGGGACTAGCGGGAGGGCCGGGCAATGAGCAGTTCTTC,CASSPGLAGGPGNEQFF
.,TRBJ2-3,once,TRBV2,TGTGCCAGCCTAGGGCTAGGGTTCGGGACAGATACGCAGTATTTT,CASLGLGFGTDTQYF
.,TRBJ1-1,.,TRBV28,TGTGCCATACAAGGGGGTTACGACACTGAAGCTTTCTTT,CAIQGGYDTEAFF
.,TRBJ1-1,.,TRBV7-8,TGTGCCAGCAGCTTAGCTGGACAGAAAGCTTTCTTT,CASSLAGQKAFF
.,TRBJ2-2,.,TRBV2,TGTGCCAGCAGTGACGGACAAGTTTATAACACCGGGGAGCTGTTTTTT,CASSDGQVYNTGELFF
.,TRBJ2-5,.,TRBV5-1,TGCGCCAGCAGCTTGCTGTTGGCAGCACAAGAGACCCAGTACTTC,CASSLLLAAQETQYF
.,TRBJ2-5,.,TRBV19,TGTGCCAGTACGAACAGGGAAGGTATGACCCAGTACTTC,CASTNREGMTQYF
TRBD2,TRBJ2-1,.,TRBV30,TGTGCCTGGAGTACCCCCTTAGTTACTAGCGGGAGGAACAATGAGCAGTTCTTC,CAWSTPLVTSGRNNEQFF
.,TRBJ1-5,.,TRBV28,TGTGCCAGCACCTCCAGGGCAGTCAATCAGCCCCAGCATTTT,CASTSRAVNQPQHF
.,TRBJ2-7,.,TRBV7-2,TGTGCCAGCAGCTTAATGAGGGACGAGCAGTACTTC,CASSLMRDEQYF
.,TRBJ1-3,.,TRBV13,TGTGCCAGCAGCTTCGGCGGCTCTGGAAACACCATATATTTT,CASSFGGSGNTIYF
TRBD1,TRBJ2-1,.,TRBV9,TGTGCCAGCAGCCTTGGGACAGGGACCGGTGAGCAGTTCTTC,CASSLGTGTGEQFF
TRBD2,TRBJ2-2,.,TRBV5-1,TGCGCCAGCAGCCCTGGACTAGCGGGAGGTGGCGGGGAGCTGTTTTTT,CASSPGLAGGGGELFF